The 28 T cell receptor beta chains in this list originate from one sample, sequenced in a study of OX40 agonist ivuxolimab in advanced cancers. Generated by immunoSEQ multiplex PCR, the TCRdb table keeps only in-frame clones and is missing some. The profile shows about 80,000 clones, approximately 90% of them singletons. Material: CD4+ or CD8+ T cells sorted from blood, obtained in a trial of the OX40 agonist ivuxolimab. All receptors come from an adult with an advanced solid tumor such as melanoma, head and neck, liver or kidney cancer.

This clone was picked up one time. CDR3 loop: CASSINGNTEAFF. The CDR3 DNA is TGTGCCAGTAGTATTAACGGTAACACTGAAGCTTTCTTT. The V call is TRBV19, the J call TRBJ1-1; D remains unclear. The V end was cut by 3 bases, the J end by 2 bases, with 7 bases between. Germline V CDR1 and CDR2: LNHDA, SQIVND (reference sequence). The CDR3 length is 13 residues.

The chain carries TRBV5-1 and TRBJ2-1; no definite D call. Trimming took off 4 bases at V and 6 bases at J, with 11 bases between the two ends. CDR3 length: 13 amino acids. CDR1 SGHRS and CDR2 YFSETQ come from the germline V gene. DNA of the CDR3: TGCGCCAGCAGCCCTCCGACCCGCAATGAGCAGTTCTTC. As protein: CASSPPTRNEQFF.

The V call is TRBV7-2, the J call TRBJ2-3, with 11 bases fitting TRBD2. Germline V gene lookup returns CDR1 SGHTA and CDR2 FQGNSA. The CDR3 consists of 15 residues. The ends lost 3 bases at V and 3 bases at J; junction bases unmatched: 2. The CDR3 is CASSFLAGGTDTQYF. CDR3 bases: TGTGCCAGCAGCTTTTTAGCGGGAGGGACAGATACGCAGTATTTT.

The rearrangement uses TRBV5-1 and TRBJ2-7; TRBD2 aligns across 8 bases. The CDR3 has 14 residues. Trimming at V came to 3 bases and at J to 6 bases, leaving 8 bases not matched to a gene. Germline assignment: CDR1 SGHRS and CDR2 YFSETQ. The CDR3 coding sequence is TGCGCCAGCAGCTATACTAGCGGAAGCAGCGAGCAGTACTTC. Encoded protein: CASSYTSGSSEQYF.

The chain joins TRBV2 to TRBJ1-6; possible D gene TRBD1, 6 bases. From germline, CDR1 is SNHLY and CDR2 FYNNEI. The ends were cut back, 4 bases at V and 10 bases at J, with 17 bases in the middle. This CDR3 comprises 15 residues. CDR3 amino acids: CASSVGGRTWSPLHF. CDR3 in DNA: TGTGCCAGCAGTGTGGGGGGCCGGACGTGGTCACCCCTCCACTTT.

This clone appeared once. The chain links TRBV7-2 to TRBJ1-5; D unclear. CDR1 SGHTA and CDR2 FQGNSA come from the germline V gene. Trimming stripped 1 base from V and 7 bases from J, with 11 bases between. The CDR3 has 14 amino acids. The CDR3: CASSLGQQTQPQHF. The DNA of the CDR3 is TGTGCCAGCAGCTTAGGGCAGCAGACCCAGCCCCAGCATTTT.

The rearrangement uses TRBV28 and TRBJ2-7; D is unclear. Germline lookup yields CDR1 MDHEN and CDR2 SYDVKM. Trimming pared 7 bases from V and 2 bases from J, leaving 15 bases between. The CDR3 is 14 amino acids. CDR3 amino acids: CASTMGRKAYEQYF. The CDR3 DNA follows: TGTGCCAGCACCATGGGTAGGAAAGCCTACGAGCAGTACTTC.

This rearrangement joins TRBV19 to TRBJ1-2; a possible D gene is TRBD1 (5 bases). Trimming left V 5 bases short and J 0 bases short, with 13 bases between. Germline V gene data show CDR1 as LNHDA and CDR2 as SQIVND (reference sequence). The CDR3 covers 15 residues. The CDR3: CASSFRTPTNYGYTF. CDR3 coding DNA: TGTGCCAGTAGTTTTCGGACACCGACTAACTATGGCTACACCTTC.

This chain uses TRBV9 with TRBJ2-5; TRBD2 matches at 7 bases. The end of the DNA fits TRBJ2-7 better, so the J call may be wrong. The CDR3 runs to 14 residues. Germline CDR1 is SGDLS and CDR2 is YYNGEE. The CDR3 DNA reads TGTGCCAGCAGCGTAGGGGACTACCAATACGAGCAGTACTTC. Translation: CASSVGDYQYEQYF.

This clone was counted once. V and J are TRBV6-5 and TRBJ2-1; 10 nucleotides agree with TRBD1. V lost 0 bases, J lost 2 bases, and 1 base stayed unmatched. Per germline, CDR1 MNHEY and CDR2 SVGAGI. CDR3 size: 16 residues. The DNA for the CDR3 is TGTGCCAGCAGTTACTCGACAGGGGGCCCCTACAATGAGCAGTTCTTC. Translation: CASSYSTGGPYNEQFF.

This chain links TRBV11-2 with TRBJ2-7, with 10 bases aligning to TRBD2. Unmatched junction bases numbered 11, after V lost 3 bases and J lost 6 bases. The CDR3 consists of 16 residues. Germline V gene sequence: CDR1 SGHAT, CDR2 FQNNGV. CDR3 in amino acids: CASSFPGQLAGVEQYF. For the CDR3, the DNA is TGTGCCAGCAGCTTCCCCGGGCAGCTAGCGGGAGTCGAGCAGTACTTC.

This chain uses TRBV2 with TRBJ1-3; no clear D gene. V was shortened by 2 bases and J by 3 bases, with 2 bases between the two germline ends. The germline V gene has CDR1 SNHLY and CDR2 FYNNEI. The CDR3 contains 12 residues. CDR3 in DNA: TGTGCCAGCAGTGAATATGGAAACACCATATATTTT. This translates into CASSEYGNTIYF.

The J gene is TRBJ1-1, the V gene TRBV9, with 7 bases identical to TRBD1. Trimming at V came to 7 bases and at J to 0 bases, leaving 6 bases not matched to a gene. Germline loops: CDR1 SGDLS, CDR2 YYNGEE. The CDR3 has 14 amino acids. CDR3 residues: CASRRGFMNTEAFF. The CDR3 DNA sequence: TGTGCCAGCCGCAGGGGGTTCATGAACACTGAAGCTTTCTTT.

V gene TRBV6-1 combines with J gene TRBJ1-1; D remains ambiguous. V lost 2 bases to trimming and J lost 9 bases, with 13 bases between them. The length of the CDR3 is 13 residues. Per the germline V gene, CDR1 is MNHNS and CDR2 is SASEGT. The CDR3 DNA sequence: TGTGCCAGCAGTGAAACTCTAGGGCTTAAAGCTTTCTTT. Residues: CASSETLGLKAFF.

In this sample, this clone turned up once. The rearrangement uses TRBV2 and TRBJ2-3; D unclear. V shed 6 bases and J shed 1 base, with 11 bases lying between them. CDR3 size: 14 residues. Germline assignment: CDR1 SNHLY and CDR2 FYNNEI. The CDR3 nucleotides are TGTGCCAGCAGGCCTTCACGGGGCACAGATACGCAGTATTTT. Its protein product is CASRPSRGTDTQYF.

V usage is TRBV7-3 and J usage is TRBJ2-7, with 8 bases matching TRBD2. The CDR3 contains 13 residues. V was pared by 6 bases and J by 6 bases, with 7 bases of the junction left unmatched. Germline CDR1 SGHTA, CDR2 FQGTGA. CDR3 nucleotide sequence: TGTGCCAGCAGTCCAGCGGGAGCTGGCGAGCAGTACTTC. Translating it yields CASSPAGAGEQYF. The full variable domain, with the rest looked up from reference TRBV7-3 and TRBJ2-7, is GAGVSQTPSNKVTEKGKYVELRCDPISGHTALYWYRQSLGQGPEFLIYFQGTGAADDSGLPNDRFFAVRPEGSVSTLKIQRTERGDSAVYLCASSPAGAGEQYFGPGTRLTVT.

This chain uses TRBV5-4 with TRBJ2-7, with a weak D call TRBD2 (5 bases). The CDR3 is made up of 13 amino acids. CDR1 and CDR2 from the germline V gene are SGHNT and YYREEE (reference sequence). Trimming pared 1 base from V and 6 bases from J, leaving 11 bases between. The CDR3 DNA sequence: TGTGCCAGCAGCTTGCCAGCGGCCGGCGAGCAGTACTTC. This sequence encodes CASSLPAAGEQYF.

The rearrangement uses TRBV29-1 and TRBJ2-1; D is possibly TRBD1 or TRBD2 (6 bases each). Germline V lookup: CDR1 SQVTM, CDR2 ANQGSEA. The length of the CDR3 is 12 residues. The V end lost 3 bases, the J end lost 6 bases, and 9 bases lay between the germline ends. The CDR3 sequence: CSVDKGGNEQFF. In nucleotides, the CDR3 is TGCAGCGTTGATAAGGGGGGCAATGAGCAGTTCTTC.

The chain has TRBV6-1 and TRBJ1-2; 9 nucleotides line up with TRBD1. V lost 6 bases and J lost 7; bases outside the gene matches: 9. CDR1 MNHNS and CDR2 SASEGT come from the germline V gene. CDR3 size: 14 residues. CDR3 amino acids: CASRSNDRGSGYTF. CDR3 coding DNA: TGTGCCAGCAGGAGCAACGACAGGGGGAGTGGCTACACCTTC.

The rearrangement links TRBV5-1 to TRBJ2-2, with 10 bases fitting TRBD1. Per the germline V gene, CDR1 is SGHRS and CDR2 is YFSETQ. With 5 bases clipped from V and 6 bases from J, the junction kept 10 bases outside the gene matches. This CDR3 spans 16 amino acids. CDR3 loop: CASRKIAGTGAGELFF. The CDR3 DNA reads TGCGCCAGCAGAAAGATTGCCGGGACAGGGGCCGGGGAGCTGTTTTTT. Full variable domain (rest looked up from reference TRBV5-1 and TRBJ2-2): KAGVTQTPRYLIKTRGQQVTLSCSPISGHRSVSWYQQTPGQGLQFLFEYFSETQRNKGNFPGRFSGRQFSNSRSEMNVSTLELGDSALYLCASRKIAGTGAGELFFGEGSRLTVL.

This clone was recorded only once. The gene calls are TRBV28 and TRBJ2-7; perhaps TRBD1 as D (5 bases). V gave up 2 bases and J gave up 1 base, with 12 bases separating them. The CDR3 covers 15 residues. Germline V lookup: CDR1 MDHEN, CDR2 SYDVKM. The CDR3 sequence: CASSLTSQGSYEQYF. The CDR3, as DNA: TGTGCCAGCAGTTTAACCTCCCAGGGTTCCTACGAGCAGTACTTC.

This rearrangement joins TRBV4-2 to TRBJ2-2; D is ambiguous. Germline assignment: CDR1 LGHNA and CDR2 YNFKEQ. Trimming removed 2 bases from V and 6 bases from J, with 4 bases in between. The CDR3 has 12 amino acids. The CDR3 here is CASSQLPGELFF. The CDR3 DNA is TGTGCCAGCAGCCAACTGCCCGGGGAGCTGTTTTTT.

The chain links TRBV5-1 to TRBJ2-1; TRBD2 matches at 11 bases. V lost 2 bases and J lost 8; bases outside the gene matches: 9. CDR1 SGHRS and CDR2 YFSETQ come from the germline V gene. CDR3 size: 16 residues. The CDR3 sequence is CASSFSTSGSRHEQFF. Written as DNA, the CDR3 is TGCGCCAGCAGCTTTAGTACTAGCGGGAGTAGACATGAGCAGTTCTTC.

The chain joins TRBV11-2 to TRBJ1-1; tentatively, D is TRBD1 (5 bases). The CDR3 runs to 16 residues. Per the germline V gene, CDR1 is SGHAT and CDR2 is FQNNGV. V was trimmed by 1 base and J by 3 bases, leaving 15 bases between them. This CDR3 reads CASSLGLRGLDTEAFF. CDR3 nucleotide sequence: TGTGCCAGCAGCTTAGGCCTCCGGGGGTTGGACACTGAAGCTTTCTTT.

V is TRBV18 and J is TRBJ1-3; the D gene is possibly TRBD1 (6 bases). The germline V gene has CDR1 KGHSH and CDR2 LQKENI. Trimming stripped 1 base from V and 4 bases from J, with 23 bases between. This CDR3 region has 19 residues. In DNA, the CDR3 is TGTGCCAGCTCACCACTACCCCTAGAAACGGGACATCCCGGAAACACCATATATTTT. It codes for CASSPLPLETGHPGNTIYF.

This chain connects TRBV28 to TRBJ2-7; 8 nucleotides line up with TRBD2. V lost 0 bases and J lost 0; bases outside the gene matches: 4. Germline CDR1 MDHEN, CDR2 SYDVKM. The CDR3 extends over 16 amino acids. The CDR3 coding sequence is TGTGCCAGCAGTTTATGGGCGGGAGGAAACTCCTACGAGCAGTACTTC. Translation gives CASSLWAGGNSYEQYF.

V usage is TRBV27 and J usage is TRBJ2-1; 9 bases fit TRBD1. This CDR3 has 14 amino acids. The germline CDR1 and CDR2 sequences are MNHEY and SMNVEV (reference sequence). V gave up 3 bases and J gave up 4 bases; unmatched junction bases: 1. Written as DNA, the CDR3 is TGTGCCAGCAGTTTGGGGACAGGGTACAATGAGCAGTTCTTC. Translation: CASSLGTGYNEQFF.

The count of this clone is one. The chain carries TRBV4-2 and TRBJ2-5; the match to TRBD2 covers 9 bases. The CDR3 has 16 residues. CDR1 LGHNA and CDR2 YNFKEQ come from the germline V gene. Trimming removed 6 bases from V and 2 bases from J; junction bases left unmatched: 10. The CDR3 loop reads CASSRMRGGLQETQYF. CDR3 bases: TGTGCCAGCAGTCGTATGCGGGGGGGCCTTCAAGAGACCCAGTACTTC.